The T cell receptor (beta chain) under discussion was sequenced for a study of PD-1 blockade in classical Hodgkin lymphoma. Study-level results: Why repertoires differed is undefined; disease activity or prior therapy possibly contributed.

Time point denoted: newly diagnosed, previously untreated cHL patient sample. By magnetic negative selection, CD4+ T cells were purified from thawed PBMCs. Newly diagnosed classical Hodgkin lymphoma PBMCs, still untreated, provided the comparison samples. The CDR3 totals 12 residues. Per germline, CDR1 SGHNT and CDR2 YYREEE (reference sequence). The germline V and J ends were trimmed by 0 bases and 7 bases, with 6 bases remaining between them. TCRdb keeps only in-frame clones here, not all; method: immunoSEQ multiplex PCR. The table has 20,000 to 25,000 clones, 89% seen once; the top ten hold about 0.24%. A word on this clone: As yet, its antigen is unknown.

The sample was CD4+ T cells from blood. The clonotype originates from a human donor with classical Hodgkin lymphoma. The chain combines TRBV5-4 with TRBJ2-3, with D unresolved. CDR3 bases: TGTGCCAGCAGCTTGGGGGTTTATACGCAGTATTTT. Amino acid sequence: CASSLGVYTQYF.